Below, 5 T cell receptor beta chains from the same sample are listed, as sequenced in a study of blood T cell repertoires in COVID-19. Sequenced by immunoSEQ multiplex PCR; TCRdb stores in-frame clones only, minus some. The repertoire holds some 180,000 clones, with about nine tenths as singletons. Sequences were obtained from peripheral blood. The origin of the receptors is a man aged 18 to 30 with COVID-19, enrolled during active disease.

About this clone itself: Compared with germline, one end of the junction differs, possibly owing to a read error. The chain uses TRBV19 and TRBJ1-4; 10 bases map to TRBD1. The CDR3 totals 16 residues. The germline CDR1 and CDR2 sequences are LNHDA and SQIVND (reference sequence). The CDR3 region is CASSTPPGQGSQKLLF. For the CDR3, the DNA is TGTGCCAGTAGTACTCCTCCGGGACAGGGGAGTCAAAAACTGCTTTTT.

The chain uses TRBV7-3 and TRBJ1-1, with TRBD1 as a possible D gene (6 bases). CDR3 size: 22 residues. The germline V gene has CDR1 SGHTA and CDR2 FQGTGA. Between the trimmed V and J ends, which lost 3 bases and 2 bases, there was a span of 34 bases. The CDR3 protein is CASSFPNTTGLHGPSTNTEAFF. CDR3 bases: TGTGCCAGCAGCTTCCCAAACACCACAGGGTTGCACGGGCCTTCGACCAACACTGAAGCTTTCTTT.

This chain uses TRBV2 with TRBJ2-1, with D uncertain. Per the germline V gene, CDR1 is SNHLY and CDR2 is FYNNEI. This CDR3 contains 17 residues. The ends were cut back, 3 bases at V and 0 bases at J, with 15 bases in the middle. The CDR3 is CASSDDAKRVSYNEQFF. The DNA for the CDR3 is TGTGCCAGCAGTGATGATGCCAAGCGAGTCTCCTACAATGAGCAGTTCTTC.

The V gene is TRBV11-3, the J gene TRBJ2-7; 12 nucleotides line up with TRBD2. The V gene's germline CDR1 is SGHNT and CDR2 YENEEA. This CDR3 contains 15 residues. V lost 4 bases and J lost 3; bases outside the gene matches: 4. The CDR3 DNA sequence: TGTGCCAGCAGCTCGTGGACTAGCGGGAACTACGAGCAGTACTTC. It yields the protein CASSSWTSGNYEQYF. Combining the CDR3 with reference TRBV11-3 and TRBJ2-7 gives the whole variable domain EAGVVQSPRYKIIEKKQPVAFWCNPISGHNTLYWYLQNLGQGPELLIRYENEEAVDDSQLPKDRFSAERLKGVDSTLKIQPAELGDSAVYLCASSSWTSGNYEQYFGPGTRLTVT.

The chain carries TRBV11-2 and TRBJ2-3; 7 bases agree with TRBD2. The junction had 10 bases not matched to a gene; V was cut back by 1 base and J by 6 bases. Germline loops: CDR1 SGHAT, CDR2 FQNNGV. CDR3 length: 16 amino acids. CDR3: CASSLATGGVTDTQYF. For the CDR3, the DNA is TGTGCCAGCAGCTTAGCTACGGGAGGAGTTACGGATACGCAGTATTTT.